Detailed here is one T cell receptor (beta chain). These data originate in a study of blood T cell repertoires in COVID-19. Authors' data handling: Amplification of reference gene primers provided the estimated nucleated cell counts. Repertoires were generated with immunoSEQ multiplex PCR, while TCRdb's copy carries only in-frame clones and drops some. D and trimming were read from the DNA, whereas the V and J calls and clone size are those reported in that table. The sample contains 200,000 to 250,000 clones, 92% of which appear only once. The CDR3 is 13 residues long. V was trimmed by 0 bases and J by 7 bases, leaving 11 bases between them. The germline V gene has CDR1 SGHRS and CDR2 YFSETQ.

The sequence came from a man in his 60s with COVID-19, enrolled during active disease. The chain combines TRBV5-1 with TRBJ2-7; possible D gene TRBD1, 6 bases. Source material: peripheral blood. CDR3 region: CASSLEQGGEQYF. The CDR3 nucleotides are TGCGCCAGCAGCTTGGAACAGGGCGGAGAGCAGTACTTC.